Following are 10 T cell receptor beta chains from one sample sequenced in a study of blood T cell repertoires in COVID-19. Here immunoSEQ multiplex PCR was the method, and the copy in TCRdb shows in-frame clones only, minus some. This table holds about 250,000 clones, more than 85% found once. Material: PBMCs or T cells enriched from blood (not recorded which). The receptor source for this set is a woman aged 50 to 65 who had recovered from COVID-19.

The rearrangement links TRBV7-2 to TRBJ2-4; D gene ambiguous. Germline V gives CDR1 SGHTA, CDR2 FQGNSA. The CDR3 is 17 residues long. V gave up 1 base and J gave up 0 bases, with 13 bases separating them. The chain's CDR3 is CASSLVLRSPAKNIQYF. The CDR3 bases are TGTGCCAGCAGCTTAGTGTTACGAAGCCCAGCCAAAAACATTCAGTACTTC.

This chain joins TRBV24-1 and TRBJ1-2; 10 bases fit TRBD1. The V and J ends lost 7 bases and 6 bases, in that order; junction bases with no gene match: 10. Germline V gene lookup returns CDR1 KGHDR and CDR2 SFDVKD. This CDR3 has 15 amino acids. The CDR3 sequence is CATSDDRGPIDGYTF. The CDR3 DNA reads TGTGCCACCAGCGATGACAGGGGGCCCATTGATGGCTACACCTTC.

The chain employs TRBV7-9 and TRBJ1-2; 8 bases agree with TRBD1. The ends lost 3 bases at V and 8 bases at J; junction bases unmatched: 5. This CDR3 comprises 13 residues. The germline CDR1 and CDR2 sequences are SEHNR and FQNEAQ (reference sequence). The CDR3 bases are TGTGCCAGCAGCTTGGCACAGGGGGGAGGCTACACCTTC. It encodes CASSLAQGGGYTF.

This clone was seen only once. CDR3 nucleotides: TGTGCCAGCAGCCAACGGGCGGGAGGGAGGTGGATGGAACAGTTCTTC. It is translated as CASSQRAGGRWMEQFF. The V call is TRBV28, the J call TRBJ2-1; TRBD2 matches at 9 bases. CDR3 length: 16 amino acids. Germline V CDR1 and CDR2: MDHEN, SYDVKM. Germline trimming cut 6 bases from V and 13 bases from J; bases unmatched to any gene: 19. The variable domain in full, completed from reference TRBV28 and TRBJ2-1, reads DVKVTQSSRYLVKRTGEKVFLECVQDMDHENMFWYRQDPGLGLRLIYFSYDVKMKEKGDIPEGYSVSREKKERFSLILESASTNQTSMYLCASSQRAGGRWMEQFFGPGTRLTVL.

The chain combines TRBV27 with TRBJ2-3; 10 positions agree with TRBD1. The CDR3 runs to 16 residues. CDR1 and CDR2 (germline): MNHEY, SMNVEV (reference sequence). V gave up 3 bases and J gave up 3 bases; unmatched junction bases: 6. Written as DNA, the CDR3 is TGTGCCAGCAGTTTTGTTCGGACAGGGGGAACAGATACGCAGTATTTT. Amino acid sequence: CASSFVRTGGTDTQYF.

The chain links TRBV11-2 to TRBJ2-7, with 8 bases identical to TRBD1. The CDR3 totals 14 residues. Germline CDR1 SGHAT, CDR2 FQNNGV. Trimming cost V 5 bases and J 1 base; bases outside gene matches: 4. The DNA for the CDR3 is TGTGCCAGCAGCAAAGACAGGGGATCCTACGAGCAGTACTTC. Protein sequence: CASSKDRGSYEQYF.

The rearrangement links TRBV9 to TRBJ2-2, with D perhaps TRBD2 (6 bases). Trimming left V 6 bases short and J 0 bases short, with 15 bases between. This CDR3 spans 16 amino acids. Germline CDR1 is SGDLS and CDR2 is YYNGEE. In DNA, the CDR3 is TGTGCCAGCACCGGGGGACTCTGGGCGAACACCGGGGAGCTGTTTTTT. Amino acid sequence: CASTGGLWANTGELFF.

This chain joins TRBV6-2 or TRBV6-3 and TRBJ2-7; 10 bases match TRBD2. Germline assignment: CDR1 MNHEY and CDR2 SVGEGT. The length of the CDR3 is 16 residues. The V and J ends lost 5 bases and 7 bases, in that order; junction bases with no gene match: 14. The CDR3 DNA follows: TGTGCCAGCAGTCCCTCGACCTATACTAGCGGGAAGGAGCAGTACTTC. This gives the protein CASSPSTYTSGKEQYF.

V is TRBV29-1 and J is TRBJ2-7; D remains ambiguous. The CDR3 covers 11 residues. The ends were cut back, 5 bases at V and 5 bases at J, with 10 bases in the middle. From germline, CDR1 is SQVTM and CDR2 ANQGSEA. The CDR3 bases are TGCAGCGTTAGAGTTTTCGACGAGCAGTACTTC. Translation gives CSVRVFDEQYF.

The CDR3 DNA sequence: TGTGCCAGCAGGCGGGGGACAACGGGACTATATAAGAACAATGAGCAGTTCTTC. Encoded protein: CASRRGTTGLYKNNEQFF. The chain combines TRBV7-6 with TRBJ2-1; tentatively, D is TRBD2 (7 bases). Trimming stripped 6 bases from V and 5 bases from J, with 26 bases between. This CDR3 is 18 amino acids long. From germline, CDR1 is SGHVS and CDR2 FNYEAQ.